This record covers a single T cell receptor (beta chain). Its cognate antigen is unknown. The data derive from a study of shared clonotypes between healthy human individuals. On the study more broadly: Three CD4 naive, three CD4 memory, two CD8 naive and one CD8 memory plate were used per donor. Study outcomes and limitations: The genetic and exposure-history diversity represented was limited by few donors. A generally larger estimated richness was seen in naive subsets than in memory subsets.

The V gene lost 4 bases and the J gene lost 2 bases, with 13 bases spanning the gap. The CDR3 is 14 amino acids. Looked up from germline, CDR1 is SGHRS and CDR2 is YFSETQ. Splitting of CD4+ cells produced CD45RA+ naive and CD45RA-negative memory subsets. Only in-frame clones appear in the TCRdb table, and some are missing; sequencing was by immunoSEQ multiplex PCR. The table lists 2 million to 3 million clones, roughly 93% of them singletons, with 0.35% to 0.45% in the top ten. This TCR came from a man aged 18-30 years in good health. Some clones in this sample may be carry-over from other donors' samples. Specimen: naive CD4+ T cells from PBMCs. Subset here: CD45RA+ positively selected. This chain connects TRBV5-1 to TRBJ2-7; D is unclear. The DNA for the CDR3 is TGCGCCAGCAGCCTCCGGCCGGGCCCCTACGAGCAGTACTTC. Its translation is CASSLRPGPYEQYF.